Detailed here is one T cell receptor (beta chain). The antigen is not known. This CDR3 comprises 13 residues. V dropped 8 bases and J dropped 0 bases, with 8 bases sitting between them. CDR1 is MGHDK and CDR2 is SYGVNS in the germline V gene. The sample comes from a study of T cells in Graves' hyperthyroidism and ophthalmopathy. Uncontrolled infection, other autoimmune disease, pregnancy or lactation led to exclusion. Diagnostic decisions used clinical symptoms, serum thyroxine and TRAb, thyroid ultrasound and orbital computed tomography. Amplification targeted TCR beta CDR3 regions from RNA transcripts. Primed by the HTBI set, a first-round RT-PCR was run on the TCR CDR3. MiXCR, applied by TCRdb to the multiplex PCR reads, yields one record per CDR3 protein. The data show hundreds of thousands of distinct CDR3 sequences, with less than 45% seen just once and less than 9.5% held by the top ten. General study points: Before onset, by a median of about seven months, the model predicted ophthalmopathy. The majority of expanded thyroid clonotypes above 0.001 also appeared in blood.

Sequencing input: peripheral blood or thyroid tissue (not recorded which). This TCR came from an adult man with Graves' disease, either hyperthyroidism or ophthalmopathy (not recorded which). The chain employs TRBV25-1 and TRBJ1-3, with D unclear. The chain's CDR3 is CASRLFSGNTIYF. The CDR3, as DNA: TGTGCCAGCCGACTCTTCTCTGGAAACACCATATATTTT. Based on the CDR3 plus reference TRBV25-1 and TRBJ1-3, the full variable domain is EADIYQTPRYLVIGTGKKITLECSQTMGHDKMYWYQQDPGMELHLIHYSYGVNSTEKGDLSSESTVSRIRTEHFPLTLESARPSHTSQYLCASRLFSGNTIYFGEGSWLTVV.